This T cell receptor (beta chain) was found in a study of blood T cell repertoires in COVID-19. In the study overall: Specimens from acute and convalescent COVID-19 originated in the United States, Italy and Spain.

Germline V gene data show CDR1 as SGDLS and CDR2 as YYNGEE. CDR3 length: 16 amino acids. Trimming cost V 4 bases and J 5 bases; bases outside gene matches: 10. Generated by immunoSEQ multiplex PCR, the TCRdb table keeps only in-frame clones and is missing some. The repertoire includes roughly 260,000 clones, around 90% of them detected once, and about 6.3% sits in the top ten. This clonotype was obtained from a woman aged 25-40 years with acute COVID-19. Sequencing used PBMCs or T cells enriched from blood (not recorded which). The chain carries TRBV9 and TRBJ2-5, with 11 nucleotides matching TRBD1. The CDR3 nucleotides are TGTGCCAGCAGCCTCCGGGACAGGGGGGCTCCGGAGACCCAGTACTTC. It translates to CASSLRDRGAPETQYF.